The clone carrying this TCR beta chain came up a few times. Its matching antigen is unknown. The sample is drawn from a study of blood T cells in healthy people across ages. Sample-barcoded 5' priming and a J-beta primer mix drove a second PCR of roughly 7 to 11 cycles. Individual samples furnished no less than 3 million CDR3-containing paired-end reads apiece. TCRdb reanalysed the 5' RACE reads using MiXCR and keeps one entry per CDR3 protein. This table holds roughly 900,000 distinct CDR3 sequences, around 48% found once. Overall study findings and caveats: The study found more naive CD4+ cells and higher diversity in long-lived than aged donors.

This CDR3 is 13 amino acids long. Per the germline V gene, CDR1 is MNHEY and CDR2 is SMNVEV (reference sequence). Trimming left V 3 bases short and J 3 bases short, with 9 bases between. Caucasian individuals from Russia who were healthy and aged about 6 to 100 acted as donors. This receptor was taken from a man aged 30 to 39 in good health. The sample comprised blood. The chain links TRBV27 to TRBJ2-7; unclear D gene. In nucleotides, the CDR3 is TGTGCCAGCAGTTTGGGCCACCTCTACGAGCAGTACTTC. It translates to CASSLGHLYEQYF.